The 21 T cell receptor beta chains in this list originate from one sample, sequenced in a study of identical twins. From the 5' RACE reads, TCRdb called clonotypes with MiXCR, one entry per CDR3 protein. The table shows 1,800,000 or so distinct CDR3 sequences, with around 29% occurring only once. Sample: cord blood. The receptors derive from a newborn girl in good health.

The chain joins TRBV20-1 to TRBJ1-4, with D perhaps matching TRBD1 (5 bases). Trimming cost V 6 bases and J 2 bases, with 13 bases left between them. CDR3 length: 14 residues. Germline CDR1 and CDR2: DFQATT and SNEGSKA (reference sequence). The chain's CDR3 is CSARWGGTNEKLFF. CDR3 DNA: TGCAGTGCCAGGTGGGGGGGTACTAATGAAAAACTGTTTTTT.

This clonotype has a handful of counts. This chain connects TRBV20-1 to TRBJ2-7; TRBD2 aligns across 9 bases. This CDR3 has 12 amino acids. V lost 8 bases, J lost 2 bases, and 4 bases stayed unmatched. The germline CDR1 and CDR2 sequences are DFQATT and SNEGSKA (reference sequence). CDR3 sequence: CSCGGETYEQYF. The CDR3 bases are TGCAGTTGCGGGGGGGAAACCTACGAGCAGTACTTC.

The gene calls are TRBV3-1 and TRBJ1-4; 8 bases line up with TRBD1. This CDR3 is built from 16 residues. The ends lost 0 bases at V and 2 bases at J; junction bases unmatched: 2. CDR1 and CDR2 from the germline V gene are LGHDT and YNNKEL (reference sequence). The CDR3 coding sequence is TGTGCCAGCAGCCAAGATCGGGACAGGACTAATGAAAAACTGTTTTTT. Protein sequence: CASSQDRDRTNEKLFF.

This clonotype was found a few times. The chain has TRBV9 and TRBJ1-4; perhaps TRBD1 as D (6 bases). CDR1 SGDLS and CDR2 YYNGEE come from the germline V gene. The length of the CDR3 is 17 residues. Trimming took 4 bases from V and 8 from J, leaving 24 bases between them. The CDR3 bases are TGTGCCAGCAGCCCCCAGTTGGTGAGGGGGGGGGAGGAAAAACTGTTTTTT. Amino acids: CASSPQLVRGGEEKLFF.

About this clonotype itself: The conserved phenylalanine or tryptophan is not found at the CDR3 terminus, so this likely reflects a read error. The V and J genes are TRBV10-3 and TRBJ2-1; 11 positions agree with TRBD2. The V gene end was trimmed by 7 bases and the J gene end by 9 bases; junction bases not matched to a gene: 5. The CDR3 covers 13 residues. The germline gives CDR1 ENHRY, CDR2 SYGVKD. The DNA for the CDR3 is TGTGCCATCAAACTAGCGGGGGACGGTGAGCAGTTCATC. This codes for CAIKLAGDGEQFI.

The table lists this clonotype with a count of one. The chain carries TRBV2 and TRBJ1-1; D gene uncertain. Deletions cut 6 bases from V and 7 bases from J, with 15 bases between. In germline, CDR1 is SNHLY, CDR2 FYNNEI. This CDR3 contains 13 residues. This chain's CDR3 is CASSRTRRNEAFF. CDR3 sequence (DNA): TGTGCCAGCAGCCGAACGAGAAGGAATGAAGCTTTCTTT. Based on the CDR3 plus reference TRBV2 and TRBJ1-1, the full variable domain is EPEVTQTPSHQVTQMGQEVILRCVPISNHLYFYWYRQILGQKVEFLVSFYNNEISEKSEIFDDQFSVERPDGSNFTLKIRSTKLEDSAMYFCASSRTRRNEAFFGQGTRLTVV.

This clonotype has just a few counts. A junction end diverges from the germline sequence, so it may reflect a read error. The V and J genes are TRBV5-1 and TRBJ1-2; weak D call: TRBD1 (5 bases). This CDR3 comprises 13 residues. Germline-derived CDR1 and CDR2 are SGHRS and YFSETQ. CDR3 in amino acids: CASSLRGTDGYTF. The CDR3 DNA is TGTGCCAGCAGTCTGAGAGGGACGGATGGCTACACCTTC.

The V call is TRBV18, the J call TRBJ1-4, with D uncertain. Between the trimmed V and J ends, which lost 4 bases and 0 bases, there was a span of 6 bases. Germline-derived CDR1 and CDR2 are KGHSH and LQKENI. There are 14 residues in the CDR3. The CDR3 sequence: CASSQLPTNEKLFF. As DNA, the CDR3 is TGTGCCAGCTCACAGCTACCAACTAATGAAAAACTGTTTTTT. Complete variable domain (other parts from reference TRBV18 and TRBJ1-4): NAGVMQNPRHLVRRRGQEARLRCSPMKGHSHVYWYRQLPEEGLKFMVYLQKENIIDESGMPKERFSAEFPKEGPSILRIQQVVRGDSAAYFCASSQLPTNEKLFFGSGTQLSVL.

V and J are TRBV11-2 and TRBJ2-4; 10 nucleotides line up with TRBD2. V lost 1 base to trimming and J lost 6 bases; unmatched junction nucleotides: 9. Germline V lookup: CDR1 SGHAT, CDR2 FQNNGV. The CDR3 consists of 17 residues. In DNA form, the CDR3 reads TGTGCCAGCAGCTTAGCGGGACTAGCGTCCCCCTTAAACATTCAGTACTTC. Its protein product is CASSLAGLASPLNIQYF. The full variable domain, its missing parts supplied by reference TRBV11-2 and TRBJ2-4, is EAGVAQSPRYKIIEKRQSVAFWCNPISGHATLYWYQQILGQGPKLLIQFQNNGVVDDSQLPKDRFSAERLKGVDSTLKIQPAKLEDSAVYLCASSLAGLASPLNIQYFGAGTRLSVL.

This clonotype has just a few counts. The rearrangement joins TRBV20-1 to TRBJ2-1, with TRBD2 identical over 8 bases. This CDR3 is built from 15 residues. The V segment lost 1 base and the J segment 8 bases; nucleotides outside the gene matches: 10. The germline V gene encodes CDR1 DFQATT and CDR2 SNEGSKA (reference sequence). The CDR3 sequence: CSARAPAGAGHEQFF. The CDR3, as DNA: TGCAGTGCTAGAGCCCCAGCGGGGGCAGGTCATGAGCAGTTCTTC.

The table lists this clonotype with a few counts. This sequence joins TRBV7-9 and TRBJ2-3; D call uncertain. In germline, CDR1 is SEHNR, CDR2 FQNEAQ (reference sequence). This CDR3 has 16 amino acids. Between the trimmed V and J ends, which lost 1 base and 2 bases, there was a span of 13 bases. CDR3 in DNA: TGTGCCAGCAGCTTAGGAGTCCAAACGCACACAGATACGCAGTATTTT. Amino acid sequence: CASSLGVQTHTDTQYF.

This clonotype was seen only a few times. The gene calls are TRBV20-1 and TRBJ2-4; a weak D match, TRBD2 (5 bases). There are 13 residues in the CDR3. The V gene's germline CDR1 is DFQATT and CDR2 SNEGSKA (reference sequence). The V and J ends lost 3 bases and 3 bases respectively, with 9 bases between them. The CDR3 DNA sequence: TGCAGTGCTAGGGAGAGCGGCAAAAACATTCAGTACTTC. It codes for CSARESGKNIQYF.

About this clonotype: A junction boundary mismatches the germline segment, possibly from a read error. This rearrangement joins TRBV27 to TRBJ1-2; a possible D gene is TRBD1 (6 bases). In germline, CDR1 is MNHEY, CDR2 SMNVEV (reference sequence). This CDR3 has 14 amino acids. DNA for the CDR3: TGTGCCGGCAGTTTATCTCAGGGGAACTATGGCTACACCTTC. Residues: CAGSLSQGNYGYTF.

The chain couples TRBV11-2 to TRBJ1-2; no definite D call. CDR1 SGHAT and CDR2 FQNNGV come from the germline V gene. Trimming removed 0 bases at V and 4 bases at J, with 12 bases between. There are 15 residues in the CDR3. In DNA, the CDR3 is TGTGCCAGCAGCTTAGATCGAGTAGGGATCTATGGCTACACCTTC. Amino acid sequence: CASSLDRVGIYGYTF. Combining the CDR3 with reference TRBV11-2 and TRBJ1-2 gives the whole variable domain EAGVAQSPRYKIIEKRQSVAFWCNPISGHATLYWYQQILGQGPKLLIQFQNNGVVDDSQLPKDRFSAERLKGVDSTLKIQPAKLEDSAVYLCASSLDRVGIYGYTFGSGTRLTVV.

This clonotype has a handful of counts. The genes are TRBV6-5 and TRBJ1-1, with no clear D. The length of the CDR3 is 15 residues. Germline V gene lookup returns CDR1 MNHEY and CDR2 SVGAGI. Trimming took 6 bases from V and 0 from J, leaving 14 bases between them. CDR3 region: CASSPRRPMNTEAFF. The DNA for the CDR3 is TGTGCCAGCAGCCCACGCCGCCCTATGAACACTGAAGCTTTCTTT.

This clonotype was seen once. V usage is TRBV11-1 and J usage is TRBJ2-1; D not certain. Germline CDR1 and CDR2: SGHAT and FQDESV (reference sequence). This CDR3 has 14 residues. V was clipped by 2 bases and J by 13 bases, with 18 bases between them. The CDR3 is CASSLRADQETQFF. As DNA, the CDR3 is TGTGCCAGCAGCTTAAGGGCAGATCAAGAGACCCAGTTCTTC.

The chain combines TRBV5-6 with TRBJ1-5; the D gene is possibly TRBD1 (5 bases). Germline CDR1 reads SGHDT; CDR2 reads YYEEEE. The CDR3 contains 16 residues. The V end lost 0 bases, the J end lost 0 bases, and 10 bases lay between the germline ends. The CDR3 is CASSLGGKYSNQPQHF. CDR3 nucleotide sequence: TGTGCCAGCAGCTTGGGGGGCAAATATAGCAATCAGCCCCAGCATTTT.

V gene TRBV7-2 combines with J gene TRBJ1-2; 10 bases match TRBD1. V dropped 2 bases and J dropped 6; count of bases not matched to a gene: 9. The germline V gene encodes CDR1 SGHTA and CDR2 FQGNSA. There are 16 residues in the CDR3. The CDR3, as DNA: TGTGCCAGCAGCTTAAGGCCCCCCGGACAGGGGGATGGCTACACCTTC. It specifies CASSLRPPGQGDGYTF.

This clonotype turned up a few times. This chain links TRBV28 with TRBJ1-2; D unresolved. Germline V CDR1 and CDR2: MDHEN, SYDVKM. The CDR3 is 10 amino acids. The germline V and J ends were trimmed by 8 bases and 6 bases, with 7 bases remaining between them. CDR3 sequence: CASLSDGYTF. The CDR3 DNA sequence: TGTGCCAGCCTATCCGATGGCTACACCTTC.

This clonotype was counted a few times. The rearrangement joins TRBV4-2 to TRBJ1-2; D is perhaps TRBD1 (5 bases). This CDR3 is 15 amino acids long. Trimming took 3 bases from V and 3 from J, leaving 14 bases between them. Germline CDR1 is LGHNA and CDR2 is YNFKEQ. CDR3 sequence: CASSQAVGADYGYTF. The CDR3 DNA reads TGTGCCAGCAGCCAGGCGGTTGGGGCGGACTATGGCTACACCTTC.

This rearrangement joins TRBV7-2 to TRBJ2-3; D gene ambiguous. The CDR3 extends over 14 amino acids. Germline lookup yields CDR1 SGHTA and CDR2 FQGNSA. V was cut by 0 bases and J by 0 bases, with 4 bases left in between. DNA of the CDR3: TGTACCAGCAGCTTAGCAGACAGCACAGATACGCAGTATTTT. Its protein product is CTSSLADSTDTQYF.